This TCR beta chain was observed in a study of blood T cell repertoires in COVID-19. The germline V gene encodes CDR1 SGHNT and CDR2 YYREEE (reference sequence). V lost 0 bases to trimming and J lost 3 bases, with 15 bases between them. The CDR3 consists of 16 residues. Profiling relied on immunoSEQ multiplex PCR, and the TCRdb table lists in-frame clones only, not all of them. In the table there are some 160,000 clones, around 89% of which are singletons. The material sequenced was peripheral blood. The V gene is TRBV5-4, the J gene TRBJ1-2, with a possible D match to TRBD1 (6 bases). The sequence was collected from a man aged 60 to 69 with acute or convalescent COVID-19. This CDR3 is CASSLDLGAKHYGYTF. CDR3 in DNA: TGTGCCAGCAGCTTGGATCTGGGGGCAAAACACTATGGCTACACCTTC.